Detailed here is one T cell receptor (beta chain). Its specificity is not known. CDR1 is KGHSH and CDR2 is LQKENI in the germline V gene. Trimming removed 0 bases at V and 8 bases at J, with 11 bases between. CDR3 length: 14 residues. With 60 Vbeta and 13 Jbeta primers, the PCR was carried out. Sequencing used immunoSEQ multiplex PCR; TCRdb keeps in-frame clones, though not all of them. The data show under 100,000 clones, with about 86% seen just once and around 4.2% held by the top ten. This sample stems from a study of cytomegalovirus exposure and HLA in healthy donors. The study, taken as a whole, reports: With high specificity and sensitivity, the classifier reportedly diagnosed cytomegalovirus status. A missense variant in DCLRE1C was later tied to TCR beta V- and J-gene trimming.

This chain joins TRBV18 and TRBJ2-4; a possible D gene is TRBD1 (6 bases). The sequence was collected from an older woman in good health and CMV-seropositive. Sequenced sample: PBMCs. The CDR3 sequence: CASSPPSRGDIQYF. CDR3 nucleotides: TGTGCCAGCTCACCACCGTCCAGGGGAGACATTCAGTACTTC.